These 18 T cell receptor beta chains originate from one sample sequenced in a study of blood T cells in healthy people across ages. Primers used in a second PCR of roughly 6 to 12 cycles were a sample-barcoded 5' primer and a J-beta primer mix. From the 5' RACE reads, TCRdb called clonotypes with MiXCR, one entry per CDR3 protein. The table records around 790,000 distinct CDR3 sequences, around 45% of them present only once. Sequencing input: blood. These TCRs come from a man in his sixties in good health.

The genes are TRBV5-1 and TRBJ2-7, with TRBD1 as a possible D gene (5 bases). Trimming stripped 4 bases from V and 2 bases from J, with 13 bases between. The CDR3 runs to 14 residues. Germline V gives CDR1 SGHRS, CDR2 YFSETQ. This chain's CDR3 is CASSKTQGPYEQYF. The CDR3 region has the DNA TGCGCCAGCAGCAAGACGCAGGGCCCCTACGAGCAGTACTTC.

This rearrangement joins TRBV7-2 to TRBJ2-5; a possible D gene is TRBD2 (5 bases). The J call may be in error: the DNA end matches TRBJ2-7 better. The CDR3 has 15 residues. Per the germline V gene, CDR1 is SGHTA and CDR2 is FQGNSA. DNA for the CDR3: TGTGCCAGCAGCTCCACGCTGAGGGATTCATACGAGCAGTACTTC. Its protein is CASSSTLRDSYEQYF.

The chain carries TRBV4-3 and TRBJ2-7, with 7 bases matching TRBD1. The CDR3 totals 15 residues. CDR1 and CDR2 from the germline V gene are LGHNA and YSLEER. With V trimmed by 0 bases and J by 3 bases, 5 bases remained unmatched. The CDR3 is CASSQERTGDYEQYF. The CDR3 DNA reads TGCGCCAGCAGCCAAGAAAGGACAGGCGACTACGAGCAGTACTTC.

About this clonotype: Its ends do not fully match the called genes, so a read error is possible. The chain couples TRBV7-3 to TRBJ2-4; 14 bases align to TRBD2. The tail of the sequence fits TRBJ2-5 better, so the J call may be wrong. Germline lookup yields CDR1 SGHTA and CDR2 FQGTGA. The CDR3 sequence is 18 residues long. In DNA, the CDR3 is TGTGCCAGCAGCCTAACAGGGACTAGCGGGAGTATTAGAGAGACCCAGTACTTC. This codes for CASSLTGTSGSIRETQYF.

This clonotype showed up just a few times. V usage is TRBV27 and J usage is TRBJ2-7; 7 bases map to TRBD1. The germline CDR1 and CDR2 sequences are MNHEY and SMNVEV (reference sequence). This CDR3 spans 15 amino acids. Trimming at V came to 3 bases and at J to 4 bases, leaving 9 bases not matched to a gene. The CDR3 DNA is TGTGCCAGCAGTTTTCGGAGAGGGGGCGAATACGAGCAGTACTTC. Protein product: CASSFRRGGEYEQYF.

The chain recombines TRBV25-1 with TRBJ2-7; no definite D call. Trimming pared 1 base from V and 2 bases from J, leaving 15 bases between. The CDR3 totals 16 residues. CDR1 is MGHDK and CDR2 is SYGVNS in the germline V gene. The chain's CDR3 is CASSESGPSRAYEQYF. The CDR3, as DNA: TGTGCCAGCAGTGAATCGGGCCCTAGTAGGGCCTACGAGCAGTACTTC.

This clonotype occurred once. Germline is not matched at one junction end, which may reflect a read error. The V call is TRBV9, the J call TRBJ1-2; 8 bases are a match to TRBD1. Germline V CDR1 and CDR2: SGDLS, YYNGEE. The CDR3 totals 14 residues. The CDR3 DNA sequence: TGTGCCAGCAGCGTAGAAGGACAGGGTGGGAGCTACACTTTC. Translated: CASSVEGQGGSYTF.

This clonotype has a single count. The junction shows a germline mismatch at one end, possibly a read error. The genes are TRBV2 and TRBJ2-7; D remains unclear. Per the germline V gene, CDR1 is SNHLY and CDR2 is FYNNEI. This CDR3 has 12 amino acids. In DNA, the CDR3 is TGTGCCAGCAGTGAGGACGGTTACGAGCAGAACTTC. Translated, it gives CASSEDGYEQNF.

V is TRBV2 and J is TRBJ1-2, with D uncertain. This CDR3 spans 14 amino acids. The germline V gene has CDR1 SNHLY and CDR2 FYNNEI. Trimming stripped 5 bases from V and 2 bases from J, with 12 bases between. The CDR3 DNA reads as TGTGCCAGCAGTCCCGGCAGGCCCAACTATGGCTACACCTTC. Translated: CASSPGRPNYGYTF.

Only one count was recorded for this clonotype. One base away lies a much larger clone, so this may be a sequencing read error. V usage is TRBV5-1 and J usage is TRBJ2-1, with D uncertain. The germline V gene has CDR1 SGHRS and CDR2 YFSETQ. The CDR3 extends over 18 amino acids. The CDR3, as DNA: TGCGCCAGCAGCTTGGTTGCCTCCGCGGTAAGCTCCTACAATGAGCGGTTCTTC. Its protein product is CASSLVASAVSSYNERFF.

The table lists this clonotype with a few counts. V and J are TRBV20-1 and TRBJ2-4, with 9 bases lining up with TRBD2. Germline CDR1 DFQATT, CDR2 SNEGSKA (reference sequence). The CDR3 is 17 amino acids. The ends lost 2 bases at V and 0 bases at J; junction bases unmatched: 8. CDR3 bases: TGCAGTGCTAGACCCAGCGGGGGGTCACTAGCCAAAAACATTCAGTACTTC. This codes for CSARPSGGSLAKNIQYF.

The V gene is TRBV11-3, the J gene TRBJ2-3; D uncertain. The length of the CDR3 is 12 residues. Trimming cost V 5 bases and J 14 bases, with 17 bases left between them. Germline CDR1 is SGHNT and CDR2 is YENEEA. In DNA, the CDR3 is TGTGCCAGCAGCCTTTCTCTGGGGATTTCGTATTTT. Encoded protein: CASSLSLGISYF. Full variable domain (remainder filled in from reference TRBV11-3 and TRBJ2-3): EAGVVQSPRYKIIEKKQPVAFWCNPISGHNTLYWYLQNLGQGPELLIRYENEEAVDDSQLPKDRFSAERLKGVDSTLKIQPAELGDSAVYLCASSLSLGISYFGPGTRLTVL.

This chain connects TRBV29-1 to TRBJ1-2; possible D gene TRBD1, 5 bases. With 3 bases removed from V and 4 bases from J, the gap between germline ends came to 12 bases. This CDR3 region has 13 residues. Germline V gene data show CDR1 as SQVTM and CDR2 as ANQGSEA. This CDR3 is CSVEGTFGYGYTF. In nucleotides, the CDR3 is TGCAGCGTTGAGGGGACTTTCGGCTATGGCTACACCTTC.

This clonotype turned up a few times. The rearrangement joins TRBV3-1 to TRBJ2-7; TRBD2 matches at 12 bases. The V segment lost 5 bases and the J segment 10 bases; nucleotides outside the gene matches: 6. Germline lookup yields CDR1 LGHDT and CDR2 YNNKEL (reference sequence). This CDR3 has 13 residues. CDR3 sequence: CASSGLAGTEQYF. Written as DNA, the CDR3 is TGTGCCAGCAGCGGACTAGCGGGGACGGAACAGTACTTC.

This clonotype was picked up many times. This chain uses TRBV27 with TRBJ2-7, with a tentative D call TRBD2 (6 bases). Germline values: CDR1 MNHEY, CDR2 SMNVEV (reference sequence). V was shortened by 7 bases and J by 3 bases, with 19 bases between the two germline ends. This CDR3 comprises 15 residues. The CDR3 here is CASTPAGTDDYEQYF. In DNA, the CDR3 is TGTGCCAGCACCCCCGCCGGGACTGATGACTACGAGCAGTACTTC.

The table lists this clonotype with a few counts. CDR3 region: CASSPTSVGTSGSPLHF. CDR3 coding DNA: TGTGCCAGCAGTCCCACGAGCGTTGGAACCAGCGGTTCACCCCTCCACTTT. The V call is TRBV6-6, the J call TRBJ1-6; D gene uncertain. With 5 bases removed from V and 9 bases from J, the gap between germline ends came to 23 bases. Looked up from germline, CDR1 is MNHNY and CDR2 is SVGAGI (reference sequence). This CDR3 is 17 amino acids long.

Notes on this clonotype: The junction shows a germline mismatch at one end, possibly a read error. The rearrangement links TRBV5-1 to TRBJ2-1, with 8 nucleotides matching TRBD1. Germline V gene sequence: CDR1 SGHRS, CDR2 YFSETQ. The CDR3 runs to 14 residues. In DNA, the CDR3 is TGCGCCAGCAGCTTAGGACAGGGCTACAATGAGAAGTTCTTC. It specifies CASSLGQGYNEKFF.

This chain joins TRBV20-1 and TRBJ2-7; D is uncertain. The germline V and J ends were trimmed by 2 bases and 4 bases, with 9 bases remaining between them. CDR3 length: 12 amino acids. The germline gives CDR1 DFQATT, CDR2 SNEGSKA (reference sequence). CDR3 protein: CSARPNLYEQYF. CDR3 coding DNA: TGCAGTGCTAGACCCAACCTTTACGAGCAGTACTTC.